This TCR beta chain was retrieved from a study of shared clonotypes between healthy human individuals. Naive CD8 isolation took CD45RO-negative cells positively selected for CCR7 and excluded terminally differentiated effector memory CD45RA+ cells. Measured with immunoSEQ multiplex PCR; TCRdb has only the in-frame clones, and not every one. Here the sample spans 1.5 million to 2.5 million clones, 85% to 95% being singletons. Germline CDR1 LGHNA, CDR2 YSLEER. Trimming shortened V by 0 bases and J by 1 base, and 6 bases separated the two germline ends. CDR3 length equals 14 residues. About this clone: Antigen unknown. Other nucleotide sequences from this sample produce the same CDR3.

The study, taken as a whole, reports: Several donors showed sharing of approximately 4.7% of naive CD4 clonotypes.

The sequencing sample was made of naive CD8+ T cells sorted from blood. V and J are TRBV4-3 and TRBJ1-1; perhaps TRBD1 as D (5 bases). The source is a man between 18 and 29 years old in good health. The CDR3 region is CASSQDTGNTEAFF. The CDR3, as DNA: TGCGCCAGCAGCCAAGATACAGGGAACACTGAAGCTTTCTTT.